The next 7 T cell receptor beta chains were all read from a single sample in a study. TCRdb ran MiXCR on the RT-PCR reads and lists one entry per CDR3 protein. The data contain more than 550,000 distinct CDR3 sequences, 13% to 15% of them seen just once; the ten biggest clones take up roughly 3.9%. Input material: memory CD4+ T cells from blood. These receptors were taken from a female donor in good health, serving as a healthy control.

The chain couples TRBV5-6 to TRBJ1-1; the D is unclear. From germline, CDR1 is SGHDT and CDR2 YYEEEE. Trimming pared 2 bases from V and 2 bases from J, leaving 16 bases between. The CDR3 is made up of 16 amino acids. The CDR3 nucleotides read TGTGCCAGCAGCTTCTTTTTCAAGGGAACCAACACTGAAGCTTTCTTT. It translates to CASSFFFKGTNTEAFF.

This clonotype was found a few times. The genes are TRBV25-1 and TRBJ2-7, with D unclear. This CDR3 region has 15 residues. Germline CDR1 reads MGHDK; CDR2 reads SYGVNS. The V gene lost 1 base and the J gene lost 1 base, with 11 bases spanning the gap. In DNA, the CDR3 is TGTGCCAGCAGTGAATGGTCTGGGTCGTCCTACGAGCAGTACTTC. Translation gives CASSEWSGSSYEQYF.

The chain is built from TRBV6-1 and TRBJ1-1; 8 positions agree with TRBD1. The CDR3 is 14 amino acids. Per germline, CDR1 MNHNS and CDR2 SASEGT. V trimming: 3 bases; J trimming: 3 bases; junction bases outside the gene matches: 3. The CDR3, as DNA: TGTGCCAGCAGTGACAGGGGGCGGGACACTGAAGCTTTCTTT. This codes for CASSDRGRDTEAFF.

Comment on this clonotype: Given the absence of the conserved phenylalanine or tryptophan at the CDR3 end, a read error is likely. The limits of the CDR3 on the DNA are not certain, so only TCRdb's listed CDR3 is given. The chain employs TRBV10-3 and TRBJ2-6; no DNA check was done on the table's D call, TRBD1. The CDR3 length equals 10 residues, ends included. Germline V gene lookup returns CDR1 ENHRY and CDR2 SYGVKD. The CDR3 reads CAISDPQGSS.

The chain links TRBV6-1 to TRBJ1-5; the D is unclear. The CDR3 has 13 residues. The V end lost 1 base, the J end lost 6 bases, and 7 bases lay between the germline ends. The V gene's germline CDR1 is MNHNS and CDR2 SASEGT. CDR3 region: CASSEVLRQPQHF. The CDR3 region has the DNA TGTGCCAGCAGTGAAGTTTTGCGTCAGCCCCAGCATTTT.

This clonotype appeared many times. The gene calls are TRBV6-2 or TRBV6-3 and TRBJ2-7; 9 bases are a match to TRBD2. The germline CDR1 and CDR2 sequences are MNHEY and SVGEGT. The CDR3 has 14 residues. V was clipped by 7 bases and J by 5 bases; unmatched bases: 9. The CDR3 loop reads CASKVAGVWNEQYF. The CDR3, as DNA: TGTGCCAGCAAGGTAGCGGGAGTCTGGAACGAGCAGTACTTC.

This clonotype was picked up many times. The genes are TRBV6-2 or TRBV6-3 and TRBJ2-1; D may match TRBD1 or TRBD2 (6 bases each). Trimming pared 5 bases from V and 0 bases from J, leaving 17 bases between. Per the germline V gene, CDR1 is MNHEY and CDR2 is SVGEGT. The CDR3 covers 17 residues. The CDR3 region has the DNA TGTGCCAGCAGTGGGGGCGGGGCGGGAACCTCCTACAATGAGCAGTTCTTC. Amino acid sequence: CASSGGGAGTSYNEQFF.